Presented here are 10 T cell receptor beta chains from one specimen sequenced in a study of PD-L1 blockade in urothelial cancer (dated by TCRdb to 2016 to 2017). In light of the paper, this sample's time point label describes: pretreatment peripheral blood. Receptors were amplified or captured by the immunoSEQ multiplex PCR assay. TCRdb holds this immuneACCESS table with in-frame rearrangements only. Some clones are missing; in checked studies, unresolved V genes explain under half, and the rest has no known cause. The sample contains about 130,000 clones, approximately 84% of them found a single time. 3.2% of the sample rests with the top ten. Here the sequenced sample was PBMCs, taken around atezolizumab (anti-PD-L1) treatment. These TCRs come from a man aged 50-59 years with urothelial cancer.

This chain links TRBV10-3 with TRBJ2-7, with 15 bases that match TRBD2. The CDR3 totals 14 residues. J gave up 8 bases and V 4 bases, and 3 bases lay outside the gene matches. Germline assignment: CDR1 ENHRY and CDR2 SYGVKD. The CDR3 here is CAISGGLAGGKQYF. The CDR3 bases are TGTGCCATCAGTGGGGGACTAGCGGGAGGCAAGCAGTACTTC.

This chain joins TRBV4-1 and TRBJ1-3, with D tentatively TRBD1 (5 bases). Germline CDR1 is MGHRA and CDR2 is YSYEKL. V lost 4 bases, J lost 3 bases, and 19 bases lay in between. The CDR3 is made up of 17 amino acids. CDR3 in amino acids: CASSRAGMVTRGNTIYF. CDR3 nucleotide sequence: TGCGCCAGCAGCCGCGCAGGGATGGTAACTCGTGGAAACACCATATATTTT.

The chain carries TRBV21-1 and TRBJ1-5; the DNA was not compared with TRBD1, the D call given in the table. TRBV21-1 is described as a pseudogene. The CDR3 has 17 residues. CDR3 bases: TGTGCCAGCAGCAAAAGTACAGGGGGAATATGGAATCAGCCCCAGCATTTT. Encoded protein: CASSKSTGGIWNQPQHF.

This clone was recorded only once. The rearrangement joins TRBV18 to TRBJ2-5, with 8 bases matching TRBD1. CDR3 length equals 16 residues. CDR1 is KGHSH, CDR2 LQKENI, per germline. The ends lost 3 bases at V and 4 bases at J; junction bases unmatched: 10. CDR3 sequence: CASSPSTWTGRETQYF. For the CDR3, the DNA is TGTGCCAGCTCACCCTCAACCTGGACAGGGCGAGAGACCCAGTACTTC.

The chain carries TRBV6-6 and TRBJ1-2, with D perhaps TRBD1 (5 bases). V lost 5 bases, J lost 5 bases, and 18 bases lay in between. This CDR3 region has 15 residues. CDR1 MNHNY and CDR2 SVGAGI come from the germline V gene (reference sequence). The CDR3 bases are TGTGCCAGCAGTCAAGCGACAGTGGCAGGATATGGCTACACCTTC. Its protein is CASSQATVAGYGYTF.

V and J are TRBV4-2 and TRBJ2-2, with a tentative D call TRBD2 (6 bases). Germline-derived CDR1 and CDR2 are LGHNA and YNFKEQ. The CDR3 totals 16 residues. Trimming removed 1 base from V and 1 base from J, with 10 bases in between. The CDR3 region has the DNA TGTGCCAGCAGCCAAGGAACAGCGGGGAACACCGGGGAGCTGTTTTTT. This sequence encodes CASSQGTAGNTGELFF.

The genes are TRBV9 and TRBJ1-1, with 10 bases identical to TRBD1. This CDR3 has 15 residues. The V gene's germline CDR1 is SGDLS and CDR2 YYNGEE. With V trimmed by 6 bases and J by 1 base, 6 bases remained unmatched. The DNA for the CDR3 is TGTGCCAGCACAAGGGGACAGGGGCCGAACACTGAAGCTTTCTTT. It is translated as CASTRGQGPNTEAFF. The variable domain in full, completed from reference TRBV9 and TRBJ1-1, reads DSGVTQTPKHLITATGQRVTLRCSPRSGDLSVYWYQQSLDQGLQFLIQYYNGEERAKGNILERFSAQQFPDLHSELNLSSLELGDSALYFCASTRGQGPNTEAFFGQGTRLTVV.

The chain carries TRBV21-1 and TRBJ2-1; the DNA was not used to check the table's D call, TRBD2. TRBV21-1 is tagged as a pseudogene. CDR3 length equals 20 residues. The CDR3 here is CASSKALTSGRGRSYNEQFF. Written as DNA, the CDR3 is TGTGCCAGCAGCAAAGCGCTCACTAGCGGGAGGGGGAGGTCCTACAATGAGCAGTTCTTC.

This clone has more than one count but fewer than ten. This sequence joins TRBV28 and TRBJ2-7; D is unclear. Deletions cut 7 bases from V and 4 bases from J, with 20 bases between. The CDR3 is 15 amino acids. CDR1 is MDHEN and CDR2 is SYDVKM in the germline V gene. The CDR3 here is CASTPKERLSYEQYF. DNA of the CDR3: TGTGCCAGCACCCCTAAGGAACGACTGTCGTACGAGCAGTACTTC.

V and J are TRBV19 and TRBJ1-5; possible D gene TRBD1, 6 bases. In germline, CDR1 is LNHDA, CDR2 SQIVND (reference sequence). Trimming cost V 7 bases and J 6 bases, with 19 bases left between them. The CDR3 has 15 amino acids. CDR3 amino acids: CASTKGGQGSQPQHF. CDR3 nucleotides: TGTGCCAGTACCAAGGGGGGGCAGGGCAGTCAGCCCCAGCATTTT.